Sequencing of this T cell receptor (beta chain) was carried out in a study of PD-1 blockade in classical Hodgkin lymphoma. Assay: immunoSEQ multiplex PCR; the TCRdb copy retains only in-frame clones and omits some. In the table there are roughly 14,000 clones, around 80% of which are singletons. Relapse was seen in all patients after autologous stem cell transplantation, and brentuximab vedotin exposure was variable. V was clipped by 2 bases and J by 8 bases; unmatched bases: 4. The CDR3 extends over 14 amino acids. Germline V gene sequence: CDR1 SGHTA, CDR2 FQGNSA. The sequence was collected from a human donor with classical Hodgkin lymphoma. The J gene is TRBJ1-4, the V gene TRBV7-2, with TRBD1 identical over 8 bases. The material sequenced was peripheral blood mononuclear cells (PBMCs), taken before the second cycle of nivolumab. The CDR3 bases are TGTGCCAGCAGCTTACAGGGGGCTGGGGAAAAACTGTTTTTT. Its translation: CASSLQGAGEKLFF.